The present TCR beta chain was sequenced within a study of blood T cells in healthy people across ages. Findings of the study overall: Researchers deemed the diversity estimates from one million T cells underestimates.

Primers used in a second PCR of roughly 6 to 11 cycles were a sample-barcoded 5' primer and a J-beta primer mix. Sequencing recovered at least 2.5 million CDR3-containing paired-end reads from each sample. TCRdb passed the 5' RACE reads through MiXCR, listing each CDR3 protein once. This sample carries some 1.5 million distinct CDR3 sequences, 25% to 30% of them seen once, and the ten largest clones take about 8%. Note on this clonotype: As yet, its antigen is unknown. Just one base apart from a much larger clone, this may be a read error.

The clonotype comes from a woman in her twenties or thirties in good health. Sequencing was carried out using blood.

The CDR3 coding sequence is TGTGCCAGCAGTTACTCAGCAGCGCCCTACGAGCAGTACTTC. Translating it yields CASSYSAAPYEQYF. The chain has TRBV6-2 or TRBV6-3 and TRBJ2-4; D gene unclear. The end of the DNA fits TRBJ2-7 better, so the J call may be wrong. The CDR3 spans 14 residues. Germline CDR1 and CDR2: MNHEY and SVGEGT.